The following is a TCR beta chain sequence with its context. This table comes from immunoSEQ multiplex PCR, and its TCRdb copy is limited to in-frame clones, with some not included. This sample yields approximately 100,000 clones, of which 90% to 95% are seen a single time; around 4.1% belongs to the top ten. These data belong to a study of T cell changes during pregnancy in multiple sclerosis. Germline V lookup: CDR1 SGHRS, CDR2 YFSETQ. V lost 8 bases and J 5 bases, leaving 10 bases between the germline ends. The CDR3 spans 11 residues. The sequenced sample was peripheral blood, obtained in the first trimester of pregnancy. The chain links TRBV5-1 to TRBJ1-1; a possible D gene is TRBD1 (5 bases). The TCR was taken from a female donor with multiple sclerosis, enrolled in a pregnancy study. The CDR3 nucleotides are TGCGCCAGTTTACGGGGGACTGAAGCTTTCTTT. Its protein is CASLRGTEAFF.